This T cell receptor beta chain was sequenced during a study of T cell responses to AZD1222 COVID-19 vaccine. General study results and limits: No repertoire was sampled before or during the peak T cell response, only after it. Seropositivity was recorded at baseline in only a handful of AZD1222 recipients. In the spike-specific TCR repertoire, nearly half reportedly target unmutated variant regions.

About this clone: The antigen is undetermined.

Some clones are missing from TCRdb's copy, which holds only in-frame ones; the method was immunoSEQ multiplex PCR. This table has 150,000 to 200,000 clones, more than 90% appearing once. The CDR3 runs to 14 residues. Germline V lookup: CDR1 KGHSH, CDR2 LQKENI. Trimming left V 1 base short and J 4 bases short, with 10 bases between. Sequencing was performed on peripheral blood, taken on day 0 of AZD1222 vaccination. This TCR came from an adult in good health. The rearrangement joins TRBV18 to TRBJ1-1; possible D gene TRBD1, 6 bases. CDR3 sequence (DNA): TGTGCCAGCTCACCACAGGGGGAGGTCACTGAAGCTTTCTTT. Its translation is CASSPQGEVTEAFF.